This T cell receptor (beta chain) was observed in a study of blood T cell repertoires in COVID-19. Here immunoSEQ multiplex PCR was the method, and the copy in TCRdb shows in-frame clones only, minus some. The sample consists of about 270,000 clones, approximately 90% of them appearing once. Per germline, CDR1 SEHNR and CDR2 FQNEAQ (reference sequence). With 5 bases removed from V and 4 bases from J, the gap between germline ends came to 14 bases. The CDR3 has 14 residues. The source material was PBMCs or T cells enriched from blood (not recorded which). The chain uses TRBV7-9 and TRBJ2-5; D is possibly TRBD2 (6 bases). The source is a woman aged 40-49 years with acute COVID-19. The CDR3 nucleotides are TGTGCCAGCAGCAACCCGGGGGTAGGAGAGACCCAGTACTTC. Its translation is CASSNPGVGETQYF.